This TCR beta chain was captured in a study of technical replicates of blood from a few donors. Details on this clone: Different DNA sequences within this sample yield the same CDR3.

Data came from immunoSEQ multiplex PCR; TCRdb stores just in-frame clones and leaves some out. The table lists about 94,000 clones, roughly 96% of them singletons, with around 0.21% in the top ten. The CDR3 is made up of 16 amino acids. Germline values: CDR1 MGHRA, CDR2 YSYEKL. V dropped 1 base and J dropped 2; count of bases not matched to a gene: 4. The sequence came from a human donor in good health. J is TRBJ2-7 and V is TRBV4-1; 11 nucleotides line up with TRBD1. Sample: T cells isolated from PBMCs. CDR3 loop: CASSQGRGQGAYEQYF. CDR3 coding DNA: TGCGCCAGCAGCCAAGGGCGGGGACAGGGGGCCTACGAGCAGTACTTC.